This T cell receptor (beta chain) was observed in a study of T cell responses to AZD1222 COVID-19 vaccine. Study information: Second-dose groups at about 4 or about 12 weeks were pooled.

Libraries were prepared by immunoSEQ multiplex PCR; TCRdb keeps only in-frame clonotypes and omits some of them. The table records approximately 180,000 clones, about 90% of them present only once. This clone occurred once. Its antigen is as yet unknown. Study results and caveats: Only six people who got AZD1222 tested seropositive at baseline. Most donors were white British, females outnumbered males, and clonal diversity was possibly underestimated.

The origin of this receptor is an adult in good health. Material: peripheral blood, obtained on day 0 of AZD1222 vaccination.

CDR3: CASSHGQGTDTQYF. The DNA of the CDR3 is TGTGCCAGCAGCCATGGACAGGGTACAGATACGCAGTATTTT. The chain is built from TRBV5-4 and TRBJ2-3; 8 bases align to TRBD1. V shed 4 bases, J shed 3 bases, and the junction held 4 bases outside the gene matches. CDR1 and CDR2 (germline): SGHNT, YYREEE (reference sequence). The CDR3 has 14 residues.